This T cell receptor (beta chain) appears in the sequencing data of a study of identical twins. Trimming took 5 bases from V and 4 from J, leaving 18 bases between them. CDR1 DFQATT and CDR2 SNEGSKA come from the germline V gene (reference sequence). The CDR3 runs to 15 residues. Overall study findings and caveats: Alpha sequences out of frame and shared by twins had excess low generation probability.

Comments on this clonotype: Its antigen is undetermined.

One entry per CDR3 protein, called by TCRdb with MiXCR from the 5' RACE reads. This sample carries 450,000 to 600,000 distinct CDR3 sequences, around 22% of them seen once, and the ten largest clones take 0.45% to 0.5%. Separately, the same data were catalogued under a study of yellow fever vaccine responses in identical twins.

The chain employs TRBV20-1 and TRBJ2-1; no definite D call. The receptor was isolated from a woman younger than 30 in good health. Sequenced material: CD4+ T cells sorted from blood. CDR3 sequence: CSAVAVSMDYNEQFF. The CDR3 DNA is TGCAGTGCTGTTGCTGTCTCTATGGATTACAATGAGCAGTTCTTC.